This TCR beta chain was recorded in a study of T-cell reconstitution after alpha-beta-depleted transplantation in children. Unique molecular identifiers were incorporated when the TCRbeta library was constructed. TCRdb called the PCR reads again in MiXCR, with one record for every CDR3 protein. The table records about 830,000 distinct CDR3 sequences, approximately 15% of them present only once. This clonotype was seen a few times. What it binds is unknown. Study-wide results and limits: The study reportedly traced alpha-beta T cells about two months after transplant to several hundred expanded graft clones. High day-60 TCRbeta diversity in some patients came from surviving recipient T cells and thymic progenitors.

Germline CDR1 and CDR2: SGHDN and FVKESK. V was clipped by 0 bases and J by 6 bases, with 12 bases between them. The CDR3 covers 15 residues. Sample: PBMCs, mostly from graft donor cells, taken 360 days after TCRalphabeta/CD19-depleted stem cell transplant. This chain links TRBV14 with TRBJ2-1; no definite D call. The clonotype comes from a male patient aged 10 to 17 who had a stem cell transplant for acute lymphoblastic leukemia, so the T cells may come from the graft donor. The CDR3 DNA sequence: TGTGCCAGCAGCCAAGATCGGGTGGAAGTCAATGAGCAGTTCTTC. It yields the protein CASSQDRVEVNEQFF.